This T cell receptor beta chain came from a study of blood T cells in healthy people across ages. The authors ran a second PCR of 7 to 11 cycles using a sample-barcoded 5' primer and a J-beta primer mix. Every sample produced at least 2.5 million CDR3-containing paired-end reads. TCRdb redid the calling of the 5' RACE reads with MiXCR, one entry per CDR3 protein. Among about 1.5 million distinct CDR3 sequences listed, about 42% were seen once. Each donor was a healthy Caucasian individual from Russia, aged roughly 6 to 100. In this sample, this clonotype turned up a few times. The V end was cut by 5 bases, the J end by 6 bases, with 9 bases between. CDR1 and CDR2 from the germline V gene are SGDLS and YYNGEE. This CDR3 is built from 12 residues.

The sequenced material came from blood. The sequence derives from a woman under 30 in good health. This chain links TRBV9 with TRBJ2-1, with D perhaps TRBD2 (5 bases). This CDR3 reads CASRATSNEQFF. The CDR3 DNA reads TGTGCCAGCAGGGCTACTAGCAATGAGCAGTTCTTC.